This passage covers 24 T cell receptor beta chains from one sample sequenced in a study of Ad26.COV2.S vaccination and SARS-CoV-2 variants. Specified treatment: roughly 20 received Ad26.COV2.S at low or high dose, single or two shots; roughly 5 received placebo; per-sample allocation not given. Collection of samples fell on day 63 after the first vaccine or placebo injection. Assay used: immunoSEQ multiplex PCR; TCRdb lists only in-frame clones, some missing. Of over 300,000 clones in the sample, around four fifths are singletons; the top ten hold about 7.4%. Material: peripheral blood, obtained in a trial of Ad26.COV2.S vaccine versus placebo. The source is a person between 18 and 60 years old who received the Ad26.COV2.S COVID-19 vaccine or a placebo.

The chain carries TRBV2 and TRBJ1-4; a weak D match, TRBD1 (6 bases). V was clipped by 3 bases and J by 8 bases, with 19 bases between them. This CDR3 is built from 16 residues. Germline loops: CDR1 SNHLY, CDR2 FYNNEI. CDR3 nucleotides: TGTGCCAGCAGTGACTCGCGAGGGGGGGTAGGGGAAAAACTGTTTTTT. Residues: CASSDSRGGVGEKLFF.

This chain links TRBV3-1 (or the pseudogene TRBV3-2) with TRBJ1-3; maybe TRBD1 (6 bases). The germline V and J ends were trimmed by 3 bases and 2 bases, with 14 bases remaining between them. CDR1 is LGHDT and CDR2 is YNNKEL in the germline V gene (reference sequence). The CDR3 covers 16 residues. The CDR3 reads CASSQATGSTGNTIYF. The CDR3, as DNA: TGTGCCAGCAGCCAGGCCACAGGGTCCACTGGAAACACCATATATTTT.

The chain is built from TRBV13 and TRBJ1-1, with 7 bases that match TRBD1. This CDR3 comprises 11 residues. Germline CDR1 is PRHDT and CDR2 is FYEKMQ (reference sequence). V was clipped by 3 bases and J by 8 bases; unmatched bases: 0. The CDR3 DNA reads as TGTGCCAGCAGCTTGGACAGGGAAGCTTTCTTT. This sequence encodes CASSLDREAFF.

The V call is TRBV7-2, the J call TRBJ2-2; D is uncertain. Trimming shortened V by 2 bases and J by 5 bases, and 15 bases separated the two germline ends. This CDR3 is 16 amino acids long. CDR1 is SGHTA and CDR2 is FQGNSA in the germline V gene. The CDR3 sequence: CASSLKVLGSTGELFF. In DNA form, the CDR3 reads TGTGCCAGCAGCTTAAAAGTATTGGGGTCGACCGGGGAGCTGTTTTTT.

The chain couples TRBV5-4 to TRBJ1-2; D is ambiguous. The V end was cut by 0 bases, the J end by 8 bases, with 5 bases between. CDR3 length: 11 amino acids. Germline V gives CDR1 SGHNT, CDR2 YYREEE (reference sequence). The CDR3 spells CASSLGVGYTF. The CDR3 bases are TGTGCCAGCAGCTTGGGGGTAGGCTACACCTTC.

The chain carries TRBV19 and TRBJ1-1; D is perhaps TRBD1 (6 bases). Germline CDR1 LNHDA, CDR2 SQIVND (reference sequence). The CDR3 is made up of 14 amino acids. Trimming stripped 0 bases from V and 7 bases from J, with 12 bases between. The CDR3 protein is CASSIDGRGFEAFF. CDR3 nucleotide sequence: TGTGCCAGTAGTATAGATGGTAGGGGGTTTGAAGCTTTCTTT.

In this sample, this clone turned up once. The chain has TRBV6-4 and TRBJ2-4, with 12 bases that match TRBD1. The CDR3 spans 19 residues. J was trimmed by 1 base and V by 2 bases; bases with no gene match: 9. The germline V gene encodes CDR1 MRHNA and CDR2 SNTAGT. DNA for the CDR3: TGTGCCAGCAGTGACCCGAAACCGGGACAGGGGGCTGCCAAAAACATTCAGTACTTC. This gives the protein CASSDPKPGQGAAKNIQYF.

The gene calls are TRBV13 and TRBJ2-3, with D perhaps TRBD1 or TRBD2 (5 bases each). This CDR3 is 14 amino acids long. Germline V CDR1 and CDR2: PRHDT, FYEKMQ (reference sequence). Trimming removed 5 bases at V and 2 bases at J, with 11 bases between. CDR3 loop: CASSPGPVTDTQYF. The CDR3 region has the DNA TGTGCCAGCAGCCCGGGACCCGTCACAGATACGCAGTATTTT. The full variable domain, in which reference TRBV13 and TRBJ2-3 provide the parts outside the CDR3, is AAGVIQSPRHLIKEKRETATLKCYPIPRHDTVYWYQQGPGQDPQFLISFYEKMQSDKGSIPDRFSAQQFSDYHSELNMSSLELGDSALYFCASSPGPVTDTQYFGPGTRLTVL.

The CDR3 DNA is TGTGCCAGCAGCTTATTTCCCGGACAGAGCTCTGGGGCCAACGTCCTGACTTTC. This codes for CASSLFPGQSSGANVLTF. The chain carries TRBV7-3 and TRBJ2-6, with D perhaps matching TRBD1 (6 bases). The CDR3 covers 18 residues. CDR1 and CDR2 from the germline V gene are SGHTA and FQGTGA. V was clipped by 2 bases and J by 0 bases, with 14 bases between them.

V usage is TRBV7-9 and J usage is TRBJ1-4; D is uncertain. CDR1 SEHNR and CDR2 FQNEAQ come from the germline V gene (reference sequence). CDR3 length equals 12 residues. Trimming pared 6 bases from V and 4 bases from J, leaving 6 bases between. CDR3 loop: CASRLLNEKLFF. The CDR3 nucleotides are TGTGCCAGCAGGTTGCTTAATGAAAAACTGTTTTTT.

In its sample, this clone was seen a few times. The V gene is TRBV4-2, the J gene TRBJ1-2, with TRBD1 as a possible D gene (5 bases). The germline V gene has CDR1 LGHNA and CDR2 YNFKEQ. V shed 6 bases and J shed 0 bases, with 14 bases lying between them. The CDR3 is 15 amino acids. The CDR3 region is CASREGVTANYGYTF. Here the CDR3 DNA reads TGTGCCAGCAGAGAAGGGGTGACAGCTAACTATGGCTACACCTTC.

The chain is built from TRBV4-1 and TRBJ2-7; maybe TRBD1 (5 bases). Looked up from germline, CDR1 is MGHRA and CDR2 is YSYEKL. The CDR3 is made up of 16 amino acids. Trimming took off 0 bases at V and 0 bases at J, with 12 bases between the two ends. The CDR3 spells CASSQEGWGSSYEQYF. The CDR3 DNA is TGCGCCAGCAGCCAAGAGGGGTGGGGCAGCTCCTACGAGCAGTACTTC.

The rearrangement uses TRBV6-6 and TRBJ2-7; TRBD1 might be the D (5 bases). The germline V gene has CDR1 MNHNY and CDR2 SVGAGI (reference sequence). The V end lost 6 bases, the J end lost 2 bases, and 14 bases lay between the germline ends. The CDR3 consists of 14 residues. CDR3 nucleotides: TGTGCCAGCAGATCCAGACAGTCACCCTACGAGCAGTACTTC. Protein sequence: CASRSRQSPYEQYF.

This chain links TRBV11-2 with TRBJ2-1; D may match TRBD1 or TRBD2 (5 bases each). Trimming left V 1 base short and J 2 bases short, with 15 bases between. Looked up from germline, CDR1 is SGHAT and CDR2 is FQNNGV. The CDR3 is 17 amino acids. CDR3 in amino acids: CASSLGIGGSPYNEQFF. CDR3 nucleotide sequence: TGTGCCAGCAGCTTAGGTATTGGGGGTTCCCCCTACAATGAGCAGTTCTTC. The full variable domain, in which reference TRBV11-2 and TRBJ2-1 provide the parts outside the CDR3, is EAGVAQSPRYKIIEKRQSVAFWCNPISGHATLYWYQQILGQGPKLLIQFQNNGVVDDSQLPKDRFSAERLKGVDSTLKIQPAKLEDSAVYLCASSLGIGGSPYNEQFFGPGTRLTVL.

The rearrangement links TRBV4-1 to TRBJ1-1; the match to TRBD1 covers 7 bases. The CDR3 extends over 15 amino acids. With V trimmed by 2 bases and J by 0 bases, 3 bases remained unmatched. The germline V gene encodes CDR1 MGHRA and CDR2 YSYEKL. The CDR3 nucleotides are TGCGCCAGCAGCCAAATACAGGGGATGAACACTGAAGCTTTCTTT. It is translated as CASSQIQGMNTEAFF.

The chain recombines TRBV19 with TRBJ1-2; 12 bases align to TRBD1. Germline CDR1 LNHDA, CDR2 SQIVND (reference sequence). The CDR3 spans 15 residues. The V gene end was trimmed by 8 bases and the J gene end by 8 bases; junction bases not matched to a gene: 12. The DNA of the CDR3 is TGTGCCAGTGAAAACGTCGGGACAGGGGGCGCCGGCTACACCTTC. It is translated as CASENVGTGGAGYTF.

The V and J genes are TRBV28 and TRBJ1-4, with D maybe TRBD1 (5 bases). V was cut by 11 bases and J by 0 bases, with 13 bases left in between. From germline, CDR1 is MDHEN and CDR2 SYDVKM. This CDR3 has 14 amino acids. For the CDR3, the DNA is TGTGCCGTAAGGGACTCCACAACTAATGAAAAACTGTTTTTT. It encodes CAVRDSTTNEKLFF.

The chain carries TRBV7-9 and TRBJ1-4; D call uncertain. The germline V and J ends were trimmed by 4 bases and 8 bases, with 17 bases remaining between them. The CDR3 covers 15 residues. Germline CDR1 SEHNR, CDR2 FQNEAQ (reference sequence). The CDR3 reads CASSSPGQDSEKLFF. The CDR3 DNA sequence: TGTGCCAGCAGCTCCCCTGGTCAGGATTCGGAAAAACTGTTTTTT.

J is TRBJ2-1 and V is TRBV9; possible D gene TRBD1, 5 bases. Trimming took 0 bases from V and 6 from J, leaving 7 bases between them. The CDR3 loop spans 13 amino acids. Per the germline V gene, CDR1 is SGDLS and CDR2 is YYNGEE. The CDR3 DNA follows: TGTGCCAGCAGCGTAGGTCAGGGCAATGAGCAGTTCTTC. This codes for CASSVGQGNEQFF.

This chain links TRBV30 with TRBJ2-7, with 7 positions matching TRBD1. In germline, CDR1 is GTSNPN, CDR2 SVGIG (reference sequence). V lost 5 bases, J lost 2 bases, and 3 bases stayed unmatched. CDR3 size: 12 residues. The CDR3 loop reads CAWGQDPYEQYF. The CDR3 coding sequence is TGTGCCTGGGGACAGGACCCCTACGAGCAGTACTTC.

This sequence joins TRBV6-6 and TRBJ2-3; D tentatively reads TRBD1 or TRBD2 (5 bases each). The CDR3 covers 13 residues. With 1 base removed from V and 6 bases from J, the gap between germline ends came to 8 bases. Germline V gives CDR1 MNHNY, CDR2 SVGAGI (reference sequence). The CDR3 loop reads CASSYWGSDTQYF. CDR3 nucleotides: TGTGCCAGCAGTTACTGGGGGTCGGATACGCAGTATTTT.

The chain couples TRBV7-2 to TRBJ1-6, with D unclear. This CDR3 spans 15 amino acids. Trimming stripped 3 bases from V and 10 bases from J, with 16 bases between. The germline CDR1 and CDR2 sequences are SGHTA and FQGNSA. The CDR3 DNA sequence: TGTGCCAGCAGCTTTGGGCTCACAGCCGGCTCACCCCTCCACTTT. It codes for CASSFGLTAGSPLHF.

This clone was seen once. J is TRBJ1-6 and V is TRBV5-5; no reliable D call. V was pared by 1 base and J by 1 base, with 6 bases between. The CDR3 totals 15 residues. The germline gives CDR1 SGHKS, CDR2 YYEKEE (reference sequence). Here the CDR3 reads CASSLYGSYNSPLHF. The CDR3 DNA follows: TGTGCCAGCAGCTTGTACGGGTCCTATAATTCACCCCTCCACTTT.

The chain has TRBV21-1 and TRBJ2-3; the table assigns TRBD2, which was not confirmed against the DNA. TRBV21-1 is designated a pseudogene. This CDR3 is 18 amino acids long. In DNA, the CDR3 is TGTGCCAGCAGCAAAGTGTACCATTTGGAGCGGGGGTCAGATACGCAGTATTTT. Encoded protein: CASSKVYHLERGSDTQYF.